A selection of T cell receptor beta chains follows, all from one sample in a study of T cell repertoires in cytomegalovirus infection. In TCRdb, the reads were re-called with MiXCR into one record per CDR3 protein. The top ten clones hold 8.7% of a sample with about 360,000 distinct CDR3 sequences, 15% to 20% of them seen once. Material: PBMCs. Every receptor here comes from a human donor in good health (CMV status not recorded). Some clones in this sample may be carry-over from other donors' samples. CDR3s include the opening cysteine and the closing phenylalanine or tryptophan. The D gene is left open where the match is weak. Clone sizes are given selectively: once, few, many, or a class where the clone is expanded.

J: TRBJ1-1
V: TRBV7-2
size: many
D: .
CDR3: CASSLGGGSNTEAFF
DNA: TGTGCCAGCAGCTTAGGCGGGGGATCTAACACTGAAGCTTTCTTT

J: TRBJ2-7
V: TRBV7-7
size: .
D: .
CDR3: CASSIGHGGYELYF
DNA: TGTGCCAGCAGCATCGGACACGGAGGCTACGAGCTGTACTTC

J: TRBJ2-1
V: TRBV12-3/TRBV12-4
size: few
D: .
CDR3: CASSFSGVGNEQFF
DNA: TGTGCCAGCAGTTTTTCTGGTGTTGGCAATGAGCAGTTCTTC

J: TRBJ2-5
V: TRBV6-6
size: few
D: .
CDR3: CASSQTPYETQYF
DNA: TGTGCCAGCAGTCAGACACCCTATGAGACCCAGTACTTC

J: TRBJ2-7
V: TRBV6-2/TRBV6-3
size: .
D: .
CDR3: CAIVLGGGRNEQYF
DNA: TGTGCCATCGTCCTCGGGGGAGGTAGAAACGAGCAGTACTTC

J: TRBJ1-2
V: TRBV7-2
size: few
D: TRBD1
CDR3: CASSTRTGVGYTF
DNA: TGTGCCAGCAGCACCAGGACAGGGGTCGGCTACACCTTC

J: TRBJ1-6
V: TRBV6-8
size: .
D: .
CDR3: CASSRGTNSPLHF
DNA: TGTGCCAGCAGTCGGGGGACTAATTCACCCCTCCACTTT

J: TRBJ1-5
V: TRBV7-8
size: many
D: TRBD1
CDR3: CASRATGSGNQPQHF
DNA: TGTGCCAGCAGAGCGACAGGGAGCGGCAATCAGCCCCAGCATTTT

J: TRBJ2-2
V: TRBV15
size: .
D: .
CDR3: CATRPYSGELFF
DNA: TGTGCCACCAGACCGTACTCCGGGGAGCTGTTTTTT

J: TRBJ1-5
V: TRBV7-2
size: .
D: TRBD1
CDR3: CASSLYGQGAGPQHF
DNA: TGTGCCAGCAGCTTATACGGGCAGGGGGCCGGGCCCCAGCATTTT

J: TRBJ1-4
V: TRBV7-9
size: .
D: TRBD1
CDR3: CDRSLQGRKLFF
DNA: TGTGACAGGAGCTTACAGGGGAGGAAACTGTTTTTT

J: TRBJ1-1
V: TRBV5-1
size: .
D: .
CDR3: CASSWSLDTEAFF
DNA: TGCGCCAGCAGCTGGTCCCTCGACACTGAAGCTTTCTTT

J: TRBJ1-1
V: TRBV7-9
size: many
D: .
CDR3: CASTLVGAITEAFF
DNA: TGTGCCAGCACCCTTGTGGGGGCGATCACTGAAGCTTTCTTT

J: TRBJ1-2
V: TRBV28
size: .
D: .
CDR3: CASTKPQGHYGYTF
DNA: TGTGCCAGCACTAAGCCCCAGGGACACTATGGCTACACCTTC

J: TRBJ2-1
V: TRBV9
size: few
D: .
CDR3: CASSVGSGFNEQFF
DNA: TGTGCCAGCAGCGTGGGGTCAGGATTCAATGAGCAGTTCTTC

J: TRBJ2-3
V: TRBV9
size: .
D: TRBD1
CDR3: CASSTRGQVGYTQYF
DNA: TGTGCCAGCAGCACCCGGGGACAGGTCGGATATACGCAGTATTTT

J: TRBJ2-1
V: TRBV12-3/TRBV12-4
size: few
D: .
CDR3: CASSLIGSEQFF
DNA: TGTGCCAGCAGTTTAATCGGGAGTGAGCAGTTCTTC

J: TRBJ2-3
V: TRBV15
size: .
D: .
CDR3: CATSRATDTQYF
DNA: TGTGCCACCAGCAGAGCCACAGATACGCAGTATTTT

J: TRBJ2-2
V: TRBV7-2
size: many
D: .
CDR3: CASSLGLSITGELFF
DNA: TGTGCCAGCAGCCTCGGGCTATCCATCACCGGGGAGCTGTTTTTT

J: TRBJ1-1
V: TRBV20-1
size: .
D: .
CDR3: CSARDSTVNTEAFF
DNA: TGCAGTGCTAGAGACTCGACAGTGAACACTGAAGCTTTCTTT

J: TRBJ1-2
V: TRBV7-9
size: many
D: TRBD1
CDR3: CASSPGDRRYTF
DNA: TGTGCCAGCAGCCCCGGGGACAGACGCTACACCTTC

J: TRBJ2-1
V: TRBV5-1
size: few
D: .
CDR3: CASSRQGSGNEQFF
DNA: TGCGCCAGCAGCAGGCAGGGATCGGGCAATGAGCAGTTCTTC

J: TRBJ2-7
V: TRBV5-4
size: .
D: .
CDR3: CASSRGRVTYEQYF
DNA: TGTGCCAGCAGCCGCGGGCGGGTCACCTACGAGCAGTACTTC

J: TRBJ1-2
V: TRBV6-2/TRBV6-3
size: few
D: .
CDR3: CASSWSNYGYTF
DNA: TGTGCCAGCAGTTGGTCCAACTATGGCTACACCTTC

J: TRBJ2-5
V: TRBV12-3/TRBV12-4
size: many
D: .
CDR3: CASSLMSGGGTQYF
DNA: TGTGCCAGCAGTTTAATGTCAGGAGGGGGGACCCAGTACTTC

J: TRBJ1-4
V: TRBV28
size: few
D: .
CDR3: CASTGGSGTNEKLFF
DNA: TGTGCCAGCACGGGGGGGAGCGGGACTAATGAAAAACTGTTTTTT

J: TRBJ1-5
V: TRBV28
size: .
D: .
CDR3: CASTAVWVNQPQHF
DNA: TGTGCCAGCACCGCCGTTTGGGTCAATCAGCCCCAGCATTTT

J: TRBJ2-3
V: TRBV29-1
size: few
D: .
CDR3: CSAFSSGISQYF
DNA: TGCAGCGCTTTCTCATCAGGGATCTCGCAGTATTTT

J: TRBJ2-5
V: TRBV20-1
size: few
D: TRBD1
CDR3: CGLGGQGETQYF
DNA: TGCGGCCTGGGAGGACAGGGGGAGACCCAGTACTTC

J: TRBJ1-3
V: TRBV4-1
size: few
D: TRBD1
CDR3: CASSGGQGAGNTIYF
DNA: TGCGCCAGCAGCGGGGGACAGGGGGCTGGAAACACCATATATTTT

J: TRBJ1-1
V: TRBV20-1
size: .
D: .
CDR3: CSARDPGRYTEAFF
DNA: TGCAGTGCTAGAGATCCCGGACGGTACACTGAAGCTTTCTTT

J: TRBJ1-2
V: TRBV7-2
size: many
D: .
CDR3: CASSTQVSNYGYTF
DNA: TGTGCCAGCAGCACACAGGTTTCTAACTATGGCTACACCTTC

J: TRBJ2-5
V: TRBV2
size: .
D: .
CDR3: CASSEGGGQETQYF
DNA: TGTGCCAGCAGTGAAGGGGGCGGCCAAGAGACCCAGTACTTC

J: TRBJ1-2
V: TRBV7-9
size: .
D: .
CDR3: CASSRGGFYGYTF
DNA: TGTGCCAGCAGCCGCGGAGGGTTCTATGGCTACACCTTC

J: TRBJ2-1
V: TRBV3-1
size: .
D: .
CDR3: CASSQAGTLGKEQFF
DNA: TGTGCCAGCAGCCAAGCCGGGACATTAGGGAAAGAGCAGTTCTTC

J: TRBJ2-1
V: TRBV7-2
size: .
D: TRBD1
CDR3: CASRPQGGGLGYNEQFF
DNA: TGTGCCAGCAGACCACAAGGGGGCGGCCTCGGCTACAATGAGCAGTTCTTC

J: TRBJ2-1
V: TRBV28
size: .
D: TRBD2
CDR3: CASTTAGAGNEQFF
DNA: TGTGCCAGCACGACAGCGGGGGCCGGCAATGAGCAGTTCTTC

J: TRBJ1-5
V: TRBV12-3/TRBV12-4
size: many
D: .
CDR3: CASSWFRDNNQPQHF
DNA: TGTGCCAGCAGTTGGTTTCGGGATAACAATCAGCCCCAGCATTTT

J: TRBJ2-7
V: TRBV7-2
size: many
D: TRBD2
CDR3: CASSHGTSYEQYF
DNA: TGTGCCAGCAGCCATGGGACTAGCTACGAGCAGTACTTC

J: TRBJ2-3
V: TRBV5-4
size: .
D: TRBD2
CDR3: CASSLDRSGGSDTQYF
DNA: TGTGCCAGCAGCTTGGATCGCAGCGGGGGGTCGGATACGCAGTATTTT

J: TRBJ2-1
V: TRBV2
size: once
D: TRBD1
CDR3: CASSAGQGAFSEQFF
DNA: TGTGCCAGCAGTGCTGGACAGGGGGCGTTCAGTGAGCAGTTCTTC